These 30 T cell receptor beta chains originate from one sample sequenced in a study of T-cell reconstitution after alpha-beta-depleted transplantation in children. The TCRbeta library incorporated unique molecular identifiers. TCRdb itself ran the PCR reads through MiXCR, one entry per CDR3 protein. The data contain roughly 200,000 distinct CDR3 sequences, approximately 6.6% of them singletons. Sequencing was performed on PBMCs from the stem cell graft donor, taken from the stem cell graft. These receptors came from a human donor who donated a stem cell graft to a child with Wiskott-Aldrich syndrome.

This clonotype has a count of ten or more. This chain joins TRBV24-1 and TRBJ2-5; D is uncertain. With 5 bases removed from V and 2 bases from J, the gap between germline ends came to 8 bases. CDR1 and CDR2 from the germline V gene are KGHDR and SFDVKD. The CDR3 sequence is 13 residues long. The CDR3 DNA reads as TGTGCCACCAGTGTCACCGGGCAAGAGACCCAGTACTTC. It encodes CATSVTGQETQYF.

This clonotype was counted at least ten times. V usage is TRBV5-1 and J usage is TRBJ1-2; D remains unclear. This CDR3 has 16 amino acids. V was cut by 4 bases and J by 8 bases, with 24 bases left in between. Germline-derived CDR1 and CDR2 are SGHRS and YFSETQ. The DNA for the CDR3 is TGCGCCAGCAGCAATCTGACCGGAGGAGGCGGGAACGGCTACACCTTC. Its translation: CASSNLTGGGGNGYTF.

The table lists this clonotype with many counts. The V gene is TRBV27, the J gene TRBJ1-6; no clear D. The germline V gene encodes CDR1 MNHEY and CDR2 SMNVEV (reference sequence). CDR3 length: 16 amino acids. The V gene lost 7 bases and the J gene lost 8 bases, with 21 bases spanning the gap. The CDR3 coding sequence is TGTGCCAGCACCGGAACCCGTGTCCGTCATCATTCACCCCTCCACTTT. It specifies CASTGTRVRHHSPLHF.

Ten or more counts support this clonotype. This sequence joins TRBV27 and TRBJ1-2; 7 bases map to TRBD1. CDR3 length: 13 residues. Losses at the gene ends were 3 bases for V and 8 bases for J; bases not matched to a gene: 6. Germline V CDR1 and CDR2: MNHEY, SMNVEV (reference sequence). This chain's CDR3 is CASSLRQGGGYTF. The CDR3 DNA follows: TGTGCCAGCAGTTTGCGACAGGGTGGAGGCTACACCTTC.

Many counts were recorded for this clonotype. The chain employs TRBV2 and TRBJ1-5; D uncertain. Trimming cost V 3 bases and J 5 bases, with 11 bases left between them. From germline, CDR1 is SNHLY and CDR2 FYNNEI. This CDR3 has 14 amino acids. CDR3 DNA: TGTGCCAGCAGTGATCTGGCGGATGATCAGCCCCAGCATTTT. Its protein is CASSDLADDQPQHF.

This clonotype was observed many times. V and J are TRBV25-1 and TRBJ2-1; maybe TRBD1 (5 bases). The germline CDR1 and CDR2 sequences are MGHDK and SYGVNS. This CDR3 comprises 14 residues. Trimming pared 8 bases from V and 6 bases from J, leaving 17 bases between. The CDR3 sequence is CASVSVTRVNEQFF. CDR3 DNA sequence: TGTGCCAGCGTCAGTGTTACCAGGGTCAATGAGCAGTTCTTC.

The rearrangement joins TRBV2 to TRBJ2-3; a weak D match, TRBD2 (6 bases). The germline V and J ends were trimmed by 7 bases and 5 bases, with 22 bases remaining between them. Germline values: CDR1 SNHLY, CDR2 FYNNEI. The CDR3 spans 16 residues. The DNA of the CDR3 is TGTGCCAGCATTCCTCGGGACCGTGGTAGCGGAGATACGCAGTATTTT. Protein product: CASIPRDRGSGDTQYF.

This clonotype was seen repeatedly, ten times or more. V usage is TRBV7-2 and J usage is TRBJ2-1; the D is unclear. The V gene's germline CDR1 is SGHTA and CDR2 FQGNSA. The CDR3 runs to 13 residues. The V end lost 3 bases, the J end lost 8 bases, and 11 bases lay between the germline ends. CDR3 region: CASSFELSDEQFF. In nucleotides, the CDR3 is TGTGCCAGCAGCTTCGAGCTGTCGGATGAGCAGTTCTTC.

This clonotype was seen at least ten times. This chain connects TRBV6-2 or TRBV6-3 to TRBJ1-5, with D hard to call. Per the germline V gene, CDR1 is MNHEY and CDR2 is SVGEGT. This CDR3 has 13 amino acids. Trimming cost V 5 bases and J 3 bases, with 8 bases left between them. The CDR3 sequence is CASSQTINQPQHF. Here the CDR3 DNA reads TGTGCCAGCAGTCAGACAATCAATCAGCCCCAGCATTTT.

This clonotype was seen a single time. V is TRBV30 and J is TRBJ1-1, with D unresolved. The germline V gene encodes CDR1 GTSNPN and CDR2 SVGIG (reference sequence). This CDR3 region has 12 residues. V lost 0 bases, J lost 4 bases, and 6 bases lay in between. CDR3 protein: CAWSVEGTEAFF. For the CDR3, the DNA is TGTGCCTGGAGTGTAGAGGGCACTGAAGCTTTCTTT. Looking up the rest from reference TRBV30 and TRBJ1-1 gives the full variable domain: SQTIHQWPATLVQPVGSPLSLECTVEGTSNPNLYWYRQAAGRGLQLLFYSVGIGQISSEVPQNLSASRPQDRQFILSSKKLLLSDSGFYLCAWSVEGTEAFFGQGTRLTVV.

This clonotype was seen at least ten times. CDR3: CSARVAGGFSEQYF. The CDR3 DNA reads TGCAGTGCTAGAGTAGCGGGAGGATTTAGCGAGCAGTACTTC. The chain uses TRBV20-1 and TRBJ2-7; TRBD2 matches 10 bases. Germline V lookup: CDR1 DFQATT, CDR2 SNEGSKA (reference sequence). V lost 1 base, J lost 6 bases, and 6 bases stayed unmatched. This CDR3 region has 14 residues.

V gene TRBV4-3 combines with J gene TRBJ2-1; 11 bases agree with TRBD1. The CDR3 extends over 19 amino acids. V lost 2 bases, J lost 8 bases, and 17 bases stayed unmatched. The V gene's germline CDR1 is LGHNA and CDR2 YSLEER. The CDR3 DNA sequence: TGCGCCAGCAGCCAACGAGGACAGGGGGCCTCTGATATTAGGGATGAGCAGTTCTTC. This gives the protein CASSQRGQGASDIRDEQFF.

This clonotype was seen repeatedly, ten times or more. The J gene is TRBJ2-3, the V gene TRBV24-1; D not resolved. The germline CDR1 and CDR2 sequences are KGHDR and SFDVKD. V dropped 3 bases and J dropped 3 bases, with 9 bases sitting between them. The CDR3 has 14 amino acids. CDR3 coding DNA: TGTGCCACCAGTGATCAGCTAGGAACAGATACGCAGTATTTT. It specifies CATSDQLGTDTQYF.

This clonotype has ten or more counts. This chain joins TRBV10-3 and TRBJ1-1, with D possibly matching TRBD1 (5 bases). With 9 bases removed from V and 3 bases from J, the gap between germline ends came to 14 bases. The germline CDR1 and CDR2 sequences are ENHRY and SYGVKD. The CDR3 sequence is 13 residues long. As DNA, the CDR3 is TGTGCCATGAGAGGGGATCCAGACACTGAAGCTTTCTTT. Its translation: CAMRGDPDTEAFF.

This clonotype was counted many times. The chain couples TRBV12-3 or TRBV12-4 to TRBJ2-5, with 7 positions matching TRBD2. V shed 8 bases and J 4 bases; nucleotides not matched to a gene: 4. The CDR3 covers 12 residues. CDR3 amino acids: CASQREAETQYF. CDR3 DNA: TGTGCCAGCCAGCGGGAAGCAGAGACCCAGTACTTC.

This clonotype was detected many times. The V gene is TRBV9, the J gene TRBJ2-7; D gene ambiguous. CDR3 size: 16 residues. The germline V and J ends were trimmed by 3 bases and 1 base, with 17 bases remaining between them. Germline V gene data show CDR1 as SGDLS and CDR2 as YYNGEE. CDR3 bases: TGTGCCAGCAGCGCCTCCCCCGGATACCGATCCTACGAGCAGTACTTC. It is translated as CASSASPGYRSYEQYF.

This clonotype has only a few counts. The chain has TRBV7-8 and TRBJ2-2; no reliable D call. This CDR3 is 12 amino acids long. Looked up from germline, CDR1 is SGHVS and CDR2 is FQNEAQ. The ends were cut back, 3 bases at V and 6 bases at J, with 5 bases in the middle. CDR3 nucleotide sequence: TGTGCCAGCAGCTTTTCATCCGGGGAGCTGTTTTTT. Translating it yields CASSFSSGELFF.

The CDR3 DNA reads as TGTGCCAGCAACACAGGGAATGAGCAGTTCTTC. Translated, it gives CASNTGNEQFF. This chain joins TRBV7-9 and TRBJ2-1; D is possibly TRBD1 (6 bases). Germline V gene data show CDR1 as SEHNR and CDR2 as FQNEAQ (reference sequence). Between the trimmed V and J ends, which lost 7 bases and 7 bases, there was a span of 8 bases. The length of the CDR3 is 11 residues.

This clonotype has more than one count but fewer than ten. The chain joins TRBV5-1 to TRBJ2-3; D may match TRBD1 or TRBD2 (5 bases each). V lost 4 bases to trimming and J lost 4 bases, with 13 bases between them. The germline gives CDR1 SGHRS, CDR2 YFSETQ. CDR3 length equals 14 residues. CDR3 protein: CASSPGAGADTQYF. The CDR3 bases are TGCGCCAGCAGCCCCGGGGCCGGAGCAGATACGCAGTATTTT. Filled out from reference TRBV5-1 and TRBJ2-3, the complete variable domain reads KAGVTQTPRYLIKTRGQQVTLSCSPISGHRSVSWYQQTPGQGLQFLFEYFSETQRNKGNFPGRFSGRQFSNSRSEMNVSTLELGDSALYLCASSPGAGADTQYFGPGTRLTVL.

A few counts support this clonotype. The V call is TRBV18, the J call TRBJ1-4; no clear D gene. This CDR3 spans 13 amino acids. Germline assignment: CDR1 KGHSH and CDR2 LQKENI. The V gene lost 0 bases and the J gene lost 4 bases, with 3 bases spanning the gap. The CDR3 sequence: CASSPPVNEKLFF. As DNA, the CDR3 is TGTGCCAGCTCACCACCGGTTAATGAAAAACTGTTTTTT. Full variable domain (outside the CDR3, taken from reference TRBV18 and TRBJ1-4): NAGVMQNPRHLVRRRGQEARLRCSPMKGHSHVYWYRQLPEEGLKFMVYLQKENIIDESGMPKERFSAEFPKEGPSILRIQQVVRGDSAAYFCASSPPVNEKLFFGSGTQLSVL.

This clonotype was counted ten times or more. J is TRBJ2-7 and V is TRBV29-1; D gene unclear. Per germline, CDR1 SQVTM and CDR2 ANQGSEA. The CDR3 sequence is 11 residues long. The chain's CDR3 is CSVERAYEQYF. The CDR3 DNA follows: TGCAGTGTGGAGCGCGCCTACGAGCAGTACTTC.

This clonotype was counted ten times or more. The gene calls are TRBV7-9 and TRBJ1-2; weak D call: TRBD1 (5 bases). CDR3 length: 14 residues. The germline gives CDR1 SEHNR, CDR2 FQNEAQ (reference sequence). The V gene lost 5 bases and the J gene lost 6 bases, with 16 bases spanning the gap. The CDR3 is CASSPPTDRNGYTF. Here the CDR3 DNA reads TGTGCCAGCAGCCCCCCGACAGATCGTAATGGCTACACCTTC. Full variable domain (missing parts from reference TRBV7-9 and TRBJ1-2): DTGVSQNPRHKITKRGQNVTFRCDPISEHNRLYWYRQTLGQGPEFLTYFQNEAQLEKSRLLSDRFSAERPKGSFSTLEIQRTEQGDSAMYLCASSPPTDRNGYTFGSGTRLTVV.

This clonotype has ten or more counts. The V and J genes are TRBV12-3 or TRBV12-4 and TRBJ1-5, with D unresolved. Deletions cut 2 bases from V and 1 base from J, with 6 bases between. The CDR3 covers 14 residues. The CDR3 DNA is TGTGCCAGCAGTTTAATGACGAGCAATCAGCCCCAGCATTTT. Protein sequence: CASSLMTSNQPQHF.

This clonotype was seen at least ten times. CDR3: CASSLEDGRNQPQHF. CDR3 in DNA: TGCGCCAGCAGCTTGGAGGACGGTAGGAATCAGCCCCAGCATTTT. The chain couples TRBV5-1 to TRBJ1-5, with D unclear. The V gene lost 0 bases and the J gene lost 4 bases, with 11 bases spanning the gap. This CDR3 spans 15 amino acids. Germline V gene sequence: CDR1 SGHRS, CDR2 YFSETQ.

The CDR3 protein is CASSQPPGPGTGSSYQETQYF. The DNA of the CDR3 is TGTGCCAGCAGCCAACCCCCCGGACCCGGGACAGGTTCCTCGTACCAAGAGACCCAGTACTTC. V usage is TRBV14 and J usage is TRBJ2-5; 8 nucleotides match TRBD1. This CDR3 is 21 amino acids long. The J segment lost 0 bases and the V segment lost 2 bases, leaving 20 bases of the junction unmatched. The germline V gene encodes CDR1 SGHDN and CDR2 FVKESK.

This clonotype was counted many times. The rearrangement links TRBV9 to TRBJ1-2; no firm D call. With 0 bases removed from V and 3 bases from J, the gap between germline ends came to 12 bases. From germline, CDR1 is SGDLS and CDR2 YYNGEE. The CDR3 loop spans 15 amino acids. CDR3 amino acids: CASSVEEGRHYGYTF. For the CDR3, the DNA is TGTGCCAGCAGCGTAGAGGAAGGCAGGCACTATGGCTACACCTTC.

This clonotype occurred many times. The chain combines TRBV12-3 or TRBV12-4 with TRBJ2-1; TRBD2 might be the D (5 bases). The CDR3 runs to 16 residues. The germline V and J ends were trimmed by 1 base and 0 bases, with 10 bases remaining between them. This CDR3 reads CASSLGSVSSYNEQFF. CDR3 sequence (DNA): TGTGCCAGCAGTTTAGGTAGCGTCAGCTCCTACAATGAGCAGTTCTTC.

This clonotype came up many times. The rearrangement uses TRBV21-1 and TRBJ2-5. TRBV21-1 is a pseudogene locus. This CDR3 comprises 16 residues. The CDR3 nucleotides are TGTGCCAGCAGCAAAGCGAAGGCCAGAATCGCGGAGACCCAGTACTTC. Translating it yields CASSKAKARIAETQYF.

A word on this clonotype: A read error is possible here, since a much larger clone lies one base away. This chain links TRBV7-2 with TRBJ2-2, with D uncertain. V was clipped by 3 bases and J by 4 bases, with 6 bases between them. The CDR3 totals 13 residues. Per the germline V gene, CDR1 is SGHTA and CDR2 is FQGNSA. CDR3 nucleotides: TGTGCCAGCAGCTTCCAGTCCACCGGGGAGCTGTTTTTT. Amino acids: CASSFQSTGELFF. The variable domain in full, with the rest retrieved from reference TRBV7-2 and TRBJ2-2, is GAGVSQSPSNKVTEKGKDVELRCDPISGHTALYWYRQSLGQGLEFLIYFQGNSAPDKSGLPSDRFSAERTGGSVSTLTIQRTQQEDSAVYLCASSFQSTGELFFGEGSRLTVL.

This clonotype was found many times. This chain connects TRBV27 to TRBJ2-5; D not certain. Germline V CDR1 and CDR2: MNHEY, SMNVEV (reference sequence). Deletions cut 5 bases from V and 5 bases from J, with 21 bases between. The CDR3 spans 16 residues. CDR3 protein: CASSTDLAGILETQYF. CDR3 nucleotide sequence: TGTGCCAGCAGTACTGACCTTGCCGGTATTTTGGAGACCCAGTACTTC.